Presented here are 9 T cell receptor beta chains from one specimen sequenced in a study of blood T cell repertoires in COVID-19. The method was immunoSEQ multiplex PCR; TCRdb's version includes in-frame clones alone and lacks a portion of them. The sample lists 200,000 to 250,000 clones; about 80% were seen once. Sequencing used peripheral blood. The source is a man between 25 and 39 years old who had recovered from COVID-19.

This chain links TRBV13 with TRBJ1-2, with a tentative D call TRBD1 (5 bases). Germline lookup yields CDR1 PRHDT and CDR2 FYEKMQ (reference sequence). The length of the CDR3 is 13 residues. V dropped 4 bases and J dropped 5 bases, with 11 bases sitting between them. CDR3 in DNA: TGTGCCAGCAGCTACGACAGAAATTATGGCTACACCTTC. Protein product: CASSYDRNYGYTF.

This clone was detected only once. The chain carries TRBV4-1 and TRBJ1-2, with unresolved D. The germline V and J ends were trimmed by 1 base and 4 bases, with 16 bases remaining between them. The CDR3 is made up of 16 amino acids. The germline V gene has CDR1 MGHRA and CDR2 YSYEKL. The DNA of the CDR3 is TGCGCCAGCAGCCAAGGGTCCCAGACATCCCTCTATGGCTACACCTTC. Amino acids: CASSQGSQTSLYGYTF.

This chain links TRBV4-1 with TRBJ1-3; 9 positions match TRBD1. V shed 2 bases, J shed 2 bases, and the junction held 19 bases outside the gene matches. The CDR3 is made up of 21 amino acids. Germline lookup yields CDR1 MGHRA and CDR2 YSYEKL. CDR3 in amino acids: CASSQPPLGDRAAGPGNTIYF. The CDR3 bases are TGCGCCAGCAGCCAACCCCCTCTTGGGGACAGGGCAGCAGGGCCTGGAAACACCATATATTTT.

The genes are TRBV4-1 and TRBJ1-2; possible D gene TRBD1, 5 bases. This CDR3 region has 14 residues. Deletions cut 0 bases from V and 6 bases from J, with 11 bases between. The germline V gene has CDR1 MGHRA and CDR2 YSYEKL. The CDR3 bases are TGCGCCAGCAGCCAAGACGGCGCGGGGGATGGCTACACCTTC. Protein: CASSQDGAGDGYTF.

The chain combines TRBV2 with TRBJ1-3; no clear D. V was pared by 9 bases and J by 1 base, with 16 bases between. Germline V gives CDR1 SNHLY, CDR2 FYNNEI. CDR3 size: 15 residues. In DNA, the CDR3 is TGTGCCAGAGAATACAGCGGGGAATCTGGAAACACCATATATTTT. It translates to CAREYSGESGNTIYF.

V and J are TRBV5-5 and TRBJ1-1, with D unclear. The V gene's germline CDR1 is SGHKS and CDR2 YYEKEE (reference sequence). The CDR3 has 15 amino acids. The V end was cut by 0 bases, the J end by 3 bases, with 12 bases between. CDR3 nucleotide sequence: TGTGCCAGCAGCTTGGCCGCAGGTATGGACACTGAAGCTTTCTTT. This codes for CASSLAAGMDTEAFF. Full variable domain (missing parts from reference TRBV5-5 and TRBJ1-1): DAGVTQSPTHLIKTRGQQVTLRCSPISGHKSVSWYQQVLGQGPQFIFQYYEKEERGRGNFPDRFSARQFPNYSSELNVNALLLGDSALYLCASSLAAGMDTEAFFGQGTRLTVV.

This clone was seen a single time. The chain combines TRBV7-9 with TRBJ2-5, with 9 bases fitting TRBD1. The germline V gene has CDR1 SEHNR and CDR2 FQNEAQ (reference sequence). V lost 5 bases, J lost 5 bases, and 9 bases stayed unmatched. The CDR3 covers 15 residues. This chain's CDR3 is CASSDNRGRGETQYF. The CDR3 region has the DNA TGTGCCAGCAGCGATAACAGGGGGCGAGGGGAGACCCAGTACTTC.

The chain combines TRBV5-1 with TRBJ1-1; possibly TRBD1 for D (6 bases). The CDR3 length is 15 residues. Trimming cost V 4 bases and J 0 bases, with 13 bases left between them. Per germline, CDR1 SGHRS and CDR2 YFSETQ. The CDR3 spells CASSRGQTMNTEAFF. CDR3 in DNA: TGCGCCAGCAGCAGGGGACAAACGATGAACACTGAAGCTTTCTTT.

The chain joins TRBV5-1 to TRBJ1-2; D unresolved. Germline V gives CDR1 SGHRS, CDR2 YFSETQ. Trimming shortened V by 2 bases and J by 2 bases, and 4 bases separated the two germline ends. This CDR3 is 12 amino acids long. The CDR3 here is CASSLQNYGYTF. CDR3 bases: TGCGCCAGCAGCTTACAGAACTATGGCTACACCTTC.